These T cell receptor beta chains were read from a single sample in a study of CD8+ T cells in alopecia areata. Data came from immunoSEQ multiplex PCR; TCRdb stores just in-frame clones and leaves some out. The data show over 120,000 clones, 45% to 60% seen once. The input for sequencing was CD4+ T cells sorted from blood, taken at week 0. These receptors were obtained from a human donor with alopecia areata. Both conserved end residues are part of each CDR3. A D gene is named only where the DNA matches it firmly. The size entry is marked missing in some rows and otherwise reads once, few, many or a size class.

size: NA
J: TRBJ1-4
V: TRBV29-1
D: NA
length: 15
DNA: TGCAGCGTTGGATGGACCGGACGGAGGAATGAAAAACTGTTTTTT
CDR3: CSVGWTGRRNEKLFF

size: NA
J: TRBJ1-2
V: TRBV11-2
D: NA
length: 12
DNA: TGTGCCAGCAGCTTAGTCAGAGTTGGCTACACCTTC
CDR3: CASSLVRVGYTF

size: NA
J: TRBJ2-3
V: TRBV7-2
D: TRBD1
length: 16
DNA: TGTGCCAGCAGCTTAACTTGGACAGGGGAGGGAGATACGCAGTATTTT
CDR3: CASSLTWTGEGDTQYF

size: few
J: TRBJ1-2
V: TRBV27
D: TRBD1
length: 13
DNA: TGTGCCAGCAGTTCGACAGGGCACCGGGGCTACACCTTC
CDR3: CASSSTGHRGYTF

size: NA
J: TRBJ2-3
V: TRBV4-2
D: NA
length: 15
DNA: TGTGCCAGCAGCCCCGGAGAGATGAACTCAGATACGCAGTATTTT
CDR3: CASSPGEMNSDTQYF

size: few
J: TRBJ1-4
V: TRBV29-1
D: NA
length: 12
DNA: TGCAGCGGTATTTGGGGCAGCGAAAAACTGTTTTTT
CDR3: CSGIWGSEKLFF

size: NA
J: TRBJ2-3
V: TRBV4-2
D: NA
length: 13
DNA: TGTGCCAGCAGCGAGCGACCCGGGGATACGCAGTATTTT
CDR3: CASSERPGDTQYF

size: few
J: TRBJ2-1
V: TRBV7-3
D: TRBD2
length: 14
DNA: TGTGCCAGCAGCTTACTAGCGGGAGCGAATGAGCAGTTCTTC
CDR3: CASSLLAGANEQFF

size: few
J: TRBJ2-5
V: TRBV29-1
D: TRBD2
length: 14
DNA: TGCAGCGTTGCCGGACTAGCGAGGTTAGAGACCCAGTACTTC
CDR3: CSVAGLARLETQYF

size: NA
J: TRBJ2-7
V: TRBV30
D: NA
length: 14
DNA: TGTGCCTGGAGTGAGTCAGCCTACTCCTACGAGCAGTACTTC
CDR3: CAWSESAYSYEQYF

size: NA
J: TRBJ2-3
V: TRBV29-1
D: TRBD2
length: 13
DNA: TGCAGCGTCACTAGCGGGATTAGAGATACGCAGTATTTT
CDR3: CSVTSGIRDTQYF

size: NA
J: TRBJ2-7
V: TRBV12-5
D: NA
length: 13
DNA: TGTGCTAGTGGTTTGGTAACCGGTCTGGAGCAGTACTTC
CDR3: CASGLVTGLEQYF

size: NA
J: TRBJ2-3
V: TRBV29-1
D: TRBD2
length: 14
DNA: TGCAGCGCAAAAACCGGGACTACCGCGGATACGCAGTATTTT
CDR3: CSAKTGTTADTQYF

size: NA
J: TRBJ1-1
V: TRBV30
D: NA
length: 14
DNA: TGTGCCTGGAGTGTATTTGGAGGACAGATTGAAGCTTTCTTT
CDR3: CAWSVFGGQIEAFF

size: NA
J: TRBJ2-7
V: TRBV25-1
D: TRBD2
length: 16
DNA: TGTGCCAGCAGTCGCGAGGGCGGGAGGGCCGACTACGAGCAGTACTTC
CDR3: CASSREGGRADYEQYF

size: NA
J: TRBJ1-2
V: TRBV6-1
D: NA
length: 15
DNA: TGTGCCAGCAGTGCCGACGGGACGGCAAGTAATGGCTACACCTTC
CDR3: CASSADGTASNGYTF

size: NA
J: TRBJ2-7
V: TRBV15
D: TRBD1
length: 16
DNA: TGTGCCACCAGCAGATCGACCGGGACAGTGTCTTACGAGCAGTACTTC
CDR3: CATSRSTGTVSYEQYF

size: NA
J: TRBJ2-7
V: TRBV29-1
D: NA
length: 11
DNA: TGCAGCGTTGATAGTGGGACAACACAGTACTTC
CDR3: CSVDSGTTQYF

size: once
J: TRBJ2-2
V: TRBV19
D: NA
length: 14
DNA: TGTGCCAGTAGGGGCAGGTCTAACACCGGGGAGCTGTTTTTT
CDR3: CASRGRSNTGELFF

size: NA
J: TRBJ2-5
V: TRBV5-1
D: NA
length: 14
DNA: TGCGCCAGCAGCTTGTCCGGGAACCAAGAGAGCCAGTACTTC
CDR3: CASSLSGNQESQYF

size: NA
J: TRBJ2-1
V: TRBV15
D: NA
length: 12
DNA: TGTGCCACCAGCAGACCCTGGAATGAGCAGTTCTTC
CDR3: CATSRPWNEQFF

size: once
J: TRBJ2-1
V: TRBV7-3
D: TRBD2
length: 19
DNA: TGTGCCAGCAGCTTAGGGGCTAGCGGGAGGCTAGGTCTTGGCAATGAGCAGTTCTTC
CDR3: CASSLGASGRLGLGNEQFF

size: few
J: TRBJ1-4
V: TRBV7-9
D: NA
length: 13
DNA: TGTGCCAGCAGCCGACCGGGGAGGGAAAAACTGTTTTTT
CDR3: CASSRPGREKLFF

size: NA
J: TRBJ1-5
V: TRBV6-1
D: TRBD1
length: 15
DNA: TGTGCCAGCACCTTGGACAGGGCAGGCAATCAGCCCCAGCATTTT
CDR3: CASTLDRAGNQPQHF

size: NA
J: TRBJ1-2
V: TRBV30
D: NA
length: 12
DNA: TGTGCCTGGAGGTTACAGGGTTCTCGCTACACCTTC
CDR3: CAWRLQGSRYTF

size: NA
J: TRBJ2-2
V: TRBV29-1
D: TRBD1
length: 16
DNA: TGCAGCGTCTCCACTCACGACAGGGAAGACACCGGGGAGCTGTTTTTT
CDR3: CSVSTHDREDTGELFF

size: NA
J: TRBJ2-5
V: TRBV30
D: NA
length: 13
DNA: TGTGCCTGGAGTGTCAAGGGTGGTGAGACCCAGTACTTC
CDR3: CAWSVKGGETQYF

size: NA
J: TRBJ1-1
V: TRBV27
D: NA
length: 15
DNA: TGTGCCAGCAGTTCCTTCCGCAGGGAGAACACTGAAGCTTTCTTT
CDR3: CASSSFRRENTEAFF

size: NA
J: TRBJ2-1
V: TRBV5-1
D: NA
length: 14
DNA: TGCGCCAGCAGCTTGGTTAGGTCCTACAATGAGCAGTTCTTC
CDR3: CASSLVRSYNEQFF

size: NA
J: TRBJ1-2
V: TRBV5-1
D: NA
length: 16
DNA: TGCGCCAGCAGCTTACAGTTGGGTCACGGGATAGGCGGCTACACCTTC
CDR3: CASSLQLGHGIGGYTF

size: NA
J: TRBJ2-5
V: TRBV29-1
D: TRBD2
length: 15
DNA: TGCAGCGTCGGGACTAGCGGGAGGGCCGTAGAGACCCAGTACTTC
CDR3: CSVGTSGRAVETQYF

size: NA
J: TRBJ2-1
V: TRBV5-1
D: TRBD2
length: 16
DNA: TGCGCCAGCAGCTTGGTCGCGGGAGGGCCCCACAATGAGCAGTTCTTC
CDR3: CASSLVAGGPHNEQFF

size: NA
J: TRBJ2-5
V: TRBV15
D: TRBD2
length: 16
DNA: TGTGCCACCAGCAGAGATCAGGCGGGAGCGGGAGAGACCCAGTACTTC
CDR3: CATSRDQAGAGETQYF

size: NA
J: TRBJ2-1
V: TRBV6-6
D: NA
length: 15
DNA: TGTGCCAGCAGTTTTTCGGGAGAAACCTACAATGAGCAGTTCTTC
CDR3: CASSFSGETYNEQFF

size: NA
J: TRBJ2-5
V: TRBV4-1
D: NA
length: 14
DNA: TGCGCCAGCAGCCAAGACAGGCGGCGAGAGACCCAGTACTTC
CDR3: CASSQDRRRETQYF

size: few
J: TRBJ1-5
V: TRBV7-2
D: TRBD1
length: 15
DNA: TGTGCCAGCAGCCCACGGACAGGGAACAATCAGCCCCAGCATTTT
CDR3: CASSPRTGNNQPQHF

size: few
J: TRBJ1-1
V: TRBV5-4
D: NA
length: 14
DNA: TGTGCCAGCAGCTTCCCGGGACAGAACACTGAAGCTTTCTTT
CDR3: CASSFPGQNTEAFF

size: NA
J: TRBJ2-3
V: TRBV30
D: NA
length: 14
DNA: TGTGCCTGGAGTCTAGGGAGACCGGCAGATACGCAGTATTTT
CDR3: CAWSLGRPADTQYF

size: once
J: TRBJ2-2
V: TRBV6-5
D: NA
length: 13
DNA: TGTGCCAGCAGTTACTACAGCACCGGGGAGCTGTTTTTT
CDR3: CASSYYSTGELFF

size: NA
J: TRBJ2-1
V: TRBV29-1
D: TRBD2
length: 14
DNA: TGCAGCGTTGAGTTGGGACTACGCCAAAATGAGCAGTTCTTC
CDR3: CSVELGLRQNEQFF

size: few
J: TRBJ2-7
V: TRBV7-2
D: NA
length: 12
DNA: TGTGCCAGCAGCTTAGGGGAGTACGAGCAGTACTTC
CDR3: CASSLGEYEQYF

size: many
J: TRBJ2-3
V: TRBV9
D: NA
length: 14
DNA: TGTGCCAGCACCGCCCAGTTAACCACAGATACGCAGTATTTT
CDR3: CASTAQLTTDTQYF

size: NA
J: TRBJ2-5
V: TRBV27
D: TRBD1
length: 15
DNA: TGTGCCAGCAGCACCGACAGGGGCGCACAAGAGACCCAGTACTTC
CDR3: CASSTDRGAQETQYF

size: few
J: TRBJ1-5
V: TRBV18
D: NA
length: 14
DNA: TGTGCCAGCTCACAAGGCAGGCTCAATCAGCCCCAGCATTTT
CDR3: CASSQGRLNQPQHF

size: NA
J: TRBJ2-6
V: TRBV30
D: NA
length: 14
DNA: TGTGCCTCTTCTGGGCGAGGAGGGGCCAACGTCCTGACTTTC
CDR3: CASSGRGGANVLTF

size: few
J: TRBJ2-2
V: TRBV4-2
D: NA
length: 14
DNA: TGTGCCAGCAGCCAAGACGGGGGAACCGGGGAGCTGTTTTTT
CDR3: CASSQDGGTGELFF

size: NA
J: TRBJ2-1
V: TRBV5-4
D: NA
length: 14
DNA: TGTGCCAGCAGCCGGATAGGGGTAGACAATGAGCAGTTCTTC
CDR3: CASSRIGVDNEQFF

size: few
J: TRBJ1-1
V: TRBV7-9
D: NA
length: 13
DNA: TGTGCCAGCAGCTCAGATACGGGGAGTGGGGCTTTCTTT
CDR3: CASSSDTGSGAFF